The 2 T cell receptor beta chains reported below all come from one sample, sequenced in a study of tumor T cells in aggressive B-cell lymphoma. Profiling relied on immunoSEQ multiplex PCR, and the TCRdb table lists in-frame clones only, not all of them. The profile covers about 7,900 clones, with around 83% appearing a single time and under 5.5% taken by the ten largest. Sequencing was carried out using tumor tissue. These receptors came from an adult with diffuse large B cell lymphoma.

This clone was found a few times. The gene calls are TRBV7-3 and TRBJ1-5; D is uncertain. CDR1 is SGHTA and CDR2 is FQGTGA in the germline V gene. The CDR3 consists of 15 residues. The V end was cut by 4 bases, the J end by 1 base, with 11 bases between. The CDR3, as DNA: TGTGCCAGCAGCTCTTTAGGAGGAAGCAATCAGCCCCAGCATTTT. Translating it yields CASSSLGGSNQPQHF.

This chain links TRBV2 with TRBJ1-1; the D is unclear. Germline assignment: CDR1 SNHLY and CDR2 FYNNEI. Trimming shortened V by 9 bases and J by 10 bases, and 15 bases separated the two germline ends. The CDR3 sequence is 11 residues long. CDR3 coding DNA: TGTGCCAGTTCTTCGGCGAGGGTAGCTTTCTTT. Its protein is CASSSARVAFF.